Listed below are T cell receptor beta chains from one sample, sequenced in a study of human T cells and chemical hapten exposure. TCRdb used MiXCR to reprocess the RACE reads, holding one entry per CDR3 protein. The sample consists of about 340,000 distinct CDR3 sequences, around 7% of them appearing once. Sequences were derived from whole blood, sampled in connection with sensitization to the hapten diphenylcyclopropenone (DPC). The receptors were gathered from a woman aged 18-30 years with alopecia areata. Some clones in this sample may be carry-over from other donors' samples. Each CDR3 is given with its conserved first and last residue. A D gene is named only where the DNA matches it firmly. Clone size is not always given. Where it is, it says once, few, many or a class for expanded clones.

size	V	D	J	CDR3	DNA
many	TRBV5-1	TRBD1	TRBJ1-6	CASTPEGTVNSPLHF	TGCGCCAGCACCCCCGAAGGGACAGTGAATTCACCCCTCCACTTT
many	TRBV12-3/TRBV12-4	TRBD1	TRBJ1-2	CASGHRGMNGYTF	TGTGCCAGCGGGCACAGGGGAATGAATGGCTACACCTTC
NA	TRBV6-1	TRBD1	TRBJ2-7	CASSSYTRQGIVEQYF	TGTGCCAGCAGTTCCTACACACGACAGGGGATCGTGGAGCAGTACTTC
many	TRBV3-1	NA	TRBJ1-5	CASSQGLAGGNQPQHF	TGTGCCAGCAGCCAAGGTCTAGCGGGGGGCAATCAGCCCCAGCATTTT
NA	TRBV10-3	NA	TRBJ2-4	CAISEWGEETKNIQYF	TGTGCCATCAGTGAGTGGGGGGAGGAAACCAAAAACATTCAGTACTTC
NA	TRBV5-6	NA	TRBJ2-7	CASSYGAPSWYEQYF	TGTGCCAGCAGCTATGGAGCTCCCTCCTGGTACGAGCAGTACTTC
NA	TRBV24-1	NA	TRBJ1-1	CAINWAALNTEAFF	TGTGCCATCAATTGGGCGGCCTTGAACACTGAAGCTTTCTTT
many	TRBV12-3/TRBV12-4	TRBD1	TRBJ2-2	CASSLEQGANTGELFF	TGTGCCAGCAGTCTCGAACAGGGGGCGAACACCGGGGAGCTGTTTTTT
few	TRBV20-1	NA	TRBJ2-7	CSARPRIEIYEQYF	TGCAGTGCTAGGCCGCGGATCGAAATCTACGAGCAGTACTTC
many	TRBV6-5	TRBD1	TRBJ2-7	CASSYSRPRQGNSYEQYF	TGTGCCAGCAGTTACTCCAGACCGCGACAGGGGAACTCCTACGAGCAGTACTTC
few	TRBV14	NA	TRBJ2-3	CASSQSVADTQYF	TGTGCCAGCAGCCAAAGTGTTGCAGATACGCAGTATTTT
many	TRBV5-6	NA	TRBJ2-1	CASSLGPNNEQFF	TGTGCCAGCAGCTTGGGACCCAACAATGAGCAGTTCTTC
many	TRBV6-1	TRBD1	TRBJ2-6	CASYPAGTGWAGANVLTF	TGTGCCAGCTACCCCGCCGGGACAGGGTGGGCTGGGGCCAACGTCCTGACTTTC
many	TRBV27	NA	TRBJ1-4	CASRRDGTTNEKLFF	TGTGCCAGCAGGCGAGACGGCACAACTAATGAAAAACTGTTTTTT
few	TRBV5-4	NA	TRBJ1-6	CASSLSFGAWNNSPLHF	TGTGCCAGCAGCTTGAGTTTCGGGGCATGGAATAATTCACCCCTCCACTTT
few	TRBV12-3/TRBV12-4	NA	TRBJ1-2	CASSLSRRGDGYTF	TGTGCCAGCAGTTTAAGCCGTCGGGGGGATGGCTACACCTTC
many	TRBV6-5	TRBD2	TRBJ2-2	CASSRLGGEGELFF	TGTGCCAGCAGCCGACTCGGGGGGGAGGGGGAGCTGTTTTTT
NA	TRBV2	NA	TRBJ1-2	CASSEMYGYTF	TGTGCCAGCAGTGAAATGTATGGCTACACCTTC
few	TRBV7-9	NA	TRBJ1-2	CASSSTGEVNYGYTF	TGTGCCAGCAGCTCGACGGGTGAGGTTAACTATGGCTACACCTTC
few	TRBV27	TRBD2	TRBJ2-3	CASSKRPKTSGSTDTQYF	TGTGCCAGCAGTAAACGCCCCAAGACTAGCGGTAGCACAGATACGCAGTATTTT
few	TRBV7-9	NA	TRBJ2-1	CASSRGYSSYNEQFF	TGTGCCAGCAGCCGCGGGTACAGCTCCTACAATGAGCAGTTCTTC
many	TRBV4-1	NA	TRBJ2-7	CASSQTGLYEQYF	TGCGCCAGCAGCCAGACGGGACTTTACGAGCAGTACTTC
NA	TRBV28	NA	TRBJ2-1	CASSPLRGTADNEQFF	TGTGCCAGCAGTCCACTGCGAGGGACTGCCGACAATGAGCAGTTCTTC
many	TRBV6-6	TRBD1	TRBJ1-1	CASSGRGQPNTEAFF	TGTGCCAGCAGTGGGAGGGGACAGCCGAACACTGAAGCTTTCTTT
many	TRBV5-1	NA	TRBJ2-1	CASSLQGPSYNEQFF	TGCGCCAGCAGCTTGCAGGGGCCATCCTACAATGAGCAGTTCTTC
NA	TRBV3-1	NA	TRBJ1-6	CASSQYPRPVSSYNSPLHF	TGTGCCAGCAGCCAATACCCTCGACCGGTTAGCTCCTATAATTCACCCCTCCACTTT